Listed below are T cell receptor beta chains from one sample, sequenced in a study of OX40 agonist ivuxolimab in advanced cancers. Repertoires were generated with immunoSEQ multiplex PCR, while TCRdb's copy carries only in-frame clones and drops some. The sample has fewer than 130,000 clones; approximately 90% are singletons. Here the sequenced sample was CD4+ or CD8+ T cells sorted from blood, taken in a trial of the OX40 agonist ivuxolimab. These TCRs come from an adult with an advanced solid tumor such as melanoma, head and neck, liver or kidney cancer. Both conserved end residues are part of each CDR3. Fields, in order: clone size, D gene, V gene, J gene, CDR3 length, CDR3 DNA, CDR3 protein. D genes are given only for firm matches. Rows give clone size only sometimes, using once, few, many, or a class for an expanded clone.

size: NA; D: TRBD1; V: TRBV5-8; J: TRBJ1-1; length: 14; DNA: TGTGCCAGCAGCTTGGACAGGGGATCCACTGAAGCTTTCTTT; CDR3: CASSLDRGSTEAFF
size: NA; D: NA; V: TRBV7-9; J: TRBJ1-2; length: 15; DNA: TGTGCCAGCAGCTTAGCGAGGCCCACGAACTATGGCTACACCTTC; CDR3: CASSLARPTNYGYTF
size: NA; D: NA; V: TRBV28; J: TRBJ2-6; length: 15; DNA: TGTGCCAGCAGTCCCCCAGGGCCCGGGGCCAACGTCCTGACTTTC; CDR3: CASSPPGPGANVLTF
size: NA; D: NA; V: TRBV9; J: TRBJ2-4; length: 14; DNA: TGTGCCAGCAGCGTTGATTTGTTGGGAAACATTCAGTACTTC; CDR3: CASSVDLLGNIQYF
size: once; D: TRBD1; V: TRBV11-2; J: TRBJ2-6; length: 16; DNA: TGTGCCAGCAGCTTAGGACAGGGGGCTAGGGCCAACGTCCTGACTTTC; CDR3: CASSLGQGARANVLTF
size: NA; D: TRBD1; V: TRBV7-2; J: TRBJ1-2; length: 13; DNA: TGTGCCAGCAGAGTCGGACAGGGCCAGGGCTACACCTTC; CDR3: CASRVGQGQGYTF
size: NA; D: TRBD1; V: TRBV5-8; J: TRBJ1-2; length: 14; DNA: TGTGCCAGCAGCAGAGACAGGGCTGGCTATGGCTACACCTTC; CDR3: CASSRDRAGYGYTF
size: NA; D: NA; V: TRBV10-3; J: TRBJ1-2; length: 13; DNA: TGTGCCATCAGCGAGGGTCAAAACTATGGCTACACCTTC; CDR3: CAISEGQNYGYTF
size: NA; D: TRBD1; V: TRBV10-3; J: TRBJ2-7; length: 13; DNA: TGTGCCATCAGGGGACAGGGGTACTACGAGCAGTACTTC; CDR3: CAIRGQGYYEQYF
size: NA; D: NA; V: TRBV28; J: TRBJ1-1; length: 15; DNA: TGTGCCAGCAGTTTGCTAGTTAACCCGGGCACTGAAGCTTTCTTT; CDR3: CASSLLVNPGTEAFF
size: NA; D: NA; V: TRBV19; J: TRBJ1-4; length: 15; DNA: TGTGCCAGTAGTATCCAAGGAGGGAGATATGAAAAACTGTTTTTT; CDR3: CASSIQGGRYEKLFF
size: NA; D: TRBD1; V: TRBV5-1; J: TRBJ2-7; length: 14; DNA: TGCGCCAGCAGGGCCGGGACAGGGCCCTACGAGCAGTACTTC; CDR3: CASRAGTGPYEQYF
size: NA; D: TRBD1; V: TRBV6-6; J: TRBJ2-3; length: 15; DNA: TGTGCCAGCAGCTCCGGGACAGGGGTCGCGGATACGCAGTATTTT; CDR3: CASSSGTGVADTQYF
size: NA; D: NA; V: TRBV7-8; J: TRBJ2-3; length: 16; DNA: TGTGCCAGCAGCTCTGATCAGGGTTCCCTCACAGATACGCAGTATTTT; CDR3: CASSSDQGSLTDTQYF
size: NA; D: NA; V: TRBV5-5; J: TRBJ1-1; length: 16; DNA: TGTGCCAGCAGCCATACGATCAGAGAGGGGAACACTGAAGCTTTCTTT; CDR3: CASSHTIREGNTEAFF
size: NA; D: NA; V: TRBV28; J: TRBJ1-1; length: 14; DNA: TGTGCCAGCAGTTTATATGAGGCATACACTGAAGCTTTCTTT; CDR3: CASSLYEAYTEAFF
size: NA; D: TRBD2; V: TRBV9; J: TRBJ2-7; length: 17; DNA: TGTGCCAGCAGCTCCGGGACTAGCGGGGAAATCTCCTACGAGCAGTACTTC; CDR3: CASSSGTSGEISYEQYF
size: NA; D: NA; V: TRBV7-2; J: TRBJ1-1; length: 14; DNA: TGTGCCAGCAGACCGAAGACTTGGAACACTGAAGCTTTCTTT; CDR3: CASRPKTWNTEAFF
size: NA; D: TRBD1; V: TRBV5-6; J: TRBJ2-1; length: 17; DNA: TGTGCCAGCAGCTTCGCCCCAGGGACAGGGGATTTCGGTGAGCAGTTCTTC; CDR3: CASSFAPGTGDFGEQFF
size: NA; D: NA; V: TRBV7-3; J: TRBJ2-3; length: 13; DNA: TGTGCCAGCAGCTTATCCGGTAAAGATACGCAGTATTTT; CDR3: CASSLSGKDTQYF
size: NA; D: NA; V: TRBV4-3; J: TRBJ1-2; length: 14; DNA: TGCGCCAGCAGCCAAGATCCCCAAGCGTGTGGCTACACCTTC; CDR3: CASSQDPQACGYTF
size: NA; D: NA; V: TRBV28; J: TRBJ1-3; length: 16; DNA: TGTGCCAGCAGTTTCCGCGGAGGGTGGGGAGGAAACACCATATATTTT; CDR3: CASSFRGGWGGNTIYF
size: many; D: NA; V: TRBV7-3; J: TRBJ1-5; length: 13; DNA: TGTGCCAGCAGCCCCGGGGGCAATCAGCCCCAGCATTTT; CDR3: CASSPGGNQPQHF
size: NA; D: TRBD1; V: TRBV19; J: TRBJ1-5; length: 14; DNA: TGTGCCAGTAGTTCCCCAGGGGGGAATCAGCCCCAGCATTTT; CDR3: CASSSPGGNQPQHF
size: NA; D: NA; V: TRBV6-5; J: TRBJ1-2; length: 15; DNA: TGTGCCAGCAGCCCCCCTGGGGGGACACCTTATGGCTACACCTTC; CDR3: CASSPPGGTPYGYTF
size: NA; D: TRBD1; V: TRBV19; J: TRBJ1-1; length: 13; DNA: TGTGCCAGTAATCCCAGGGGGCGGGATGAAGCTTTCTTT; CDR3: CASNPRGRDEAFF
size: NA; D: NA; V: TRBV7-2; J: TRBJ1-4; length: 14; DNA: TGTGCCAGCAGCTTCTACACAGGAAATGAAAAACTGTTTTTT; CDR3: CASSFYTGNEKLFF
size: NA; D: TRBD2; V: TRBV5-1; J: TRBJ2-5; length: 18; DNA: TGCGCCAGCAGCCCTGGGACTAGCGGGAGGACGTACCAAGAGACCCAGTACTTC; CDR3: CASSPGTSGRTYQETQYF
size: NA; D: TRBD1; V: TRBV2; J: TRBJ1-4; length: 13; DNA: TGTGCCAGCCACGGGACAGGGGAGGAAAAACTGTTTTTT; CDR3: CASHGTGEEKLFF
size: NA; D: TRBD1; V: TRBV5-1; J: TRBJ2-7; length: 15; DNA: TGCGCCAGCAGCGGCGCCGGGACAGGGGCCTACGAGCAGTACTTC; CDR3: CASSGAGTGAYEQYF
size: NA; D: NA; V: TRBV9; J: TRBJ1-3; length: 14; DNA: TGTGCCAGCAGCGTAGCGGGAGCTGGAAACACCATATATTTT; CDR3: CASSVAGAGNTIYF
size: NA; D: NA; V: TRBV7-2; J: TRBJ2-2; length: 14; DNA: TGTGCCAGCAGCTTAGATAGAAGACCCGGGGAGCTGTTTTTT; CDR3: CASSLDRRPGELFF
size: NA; D: NA; V: TRBV4-3; J: TRBJ1-1; length: 15; DNA: TGCGCCAGCAGCCAAGAATACGGGCGGAACACTGAAGCTTTCTTT; CDR3: CASSQEYGRNTEAFF
size: NA; D: NA; V: TRBV4-2; J: TRBJ1-2; length: 13; DNA: TGTGCCAGCAGGCCGTTTGCTAACTATGGCTACACCTTC; CDR3: CASRPFANYGYTF
size: NA; D: NA; V: TRBV28; J: TRBJ1-5; length: 19; DNA: TGTGCCAGCAGTTTATTGGGGCAACGGACGTATCATAGCAATCAGCCCCAGCATTTT; CDR3: CASSLLGQRTYHSNQPQHF
size: NA; D: TRBD2; V: TRBV7-9; J: TRBJ2-3; length: 14; DNA: TGTGCCTCCCGACTAGCGGGGGGAAGAGATACGCAGTATTTT; CDR3: CASRLAGGRDTQYF
size: NA; D: TRBD1; V: TRBV9; J: TRBJ2-7; length: 14; DNA: TGTGCCAGCAGCGTAGTTGACAGGGGCTACGAGCAGTACTTC; CDR3: CASSVVDRGYEQYF
size: NA; D: NA; V: TRBV5-4; J: TRBJ1-1; length: 16; DNA: TGTGCCAGCAGCGGGCTGAACAGGAAACCGGTCACTGAAGCTTTCTTT; CDR3: CASSGLNRKPVTEAFF
size: NA; D: TRBD1; V: TRBV25-1; J: TRBJ2-1; length: 14; DNA: TGTGCCAGCAGTGATGAACAGGGGTACAATGAGCAGTTCTTC; CDR3: CASSDEQGYNEQFF